The 4 T cell receptor beta chains below were found in one sample sequenced in a study of cytomegalovirus exposure and HLA in healthy donors. TCRdb's table, derived via immunoSEQ multiplex PCR, lists solely in-frame clones and lacks some. This table has 330,000 or so clones, more than 80% appearing once. Source material: PBMCs. These receptors were taken from a woman younger than 35 in good health and CMV-seronegative.

J is TRBJ2-1 and V is TRBV6-1; D not certain. The V gene's germline CDR1 is MNHNS and CDR2 SASEGT. V lost 6 bases, J lost 8 bases, and 11 bases lay in between. CDR3 size: 12 residues. The CDR3, as DNA: TGTGCCAGCAGGCCGTCAGGCTATGAGCAGTTCTTC. It yields the protein CASRPSGYEQFF.

The CDR3 spells CASSQLTTGGGRANVLTF. Here the CDR3 DNA reads TGCGCCAGCAGCCAACTCACAACAGGGGGCGGGAGGGCCAACGTCCTGACTTTC. The chain has TRBV4-3 and TRBJ2-6, with TRBD1 matching over 9 bases. In germline, CDR1 is LGHNA, CDR2 YSLEER. The CDR3 sequence is 18 residues long. The V segment lost 2 bases and the J segment 5 bases; nucleotides outside the gene matches: 10.

The CDR3 nucleotides read TGTGCCAGTAGTAATACCGGGACTAGCGGTGCAAATGAGCAGTTCTTC. Its translation: CASSNTGTSGANEQFF. The chain links TRBV19 to TRBJ2-1, with 11 bases fitting TRBD2. The CDR3 has 16 amino acids. The ends lost 4 bases at V and 7 bases at J; junction bases unmatched: 9. Germline assignment: CDR1 LNHDA and CDR2 SQIVND (reference sequence).

CDR3 loop: CASSLGPLNEQFF. CDR3 DNA: TGTGCCAGCAGCTTAGGTCCCCTAAATGAGCAGTTCTTC. The chain carries TRBV11-2 and TRBJ2-1; no firm D call. The CDR3 extends over 13 amino acids. V was cut by 1 base and J by 7 bases, with 8 bases left in between. The V gene's germline CDR1 is SGHAT and CDR2 FQNNGV.